Shown below are 31 T cell receptor beta chains from a single sample sequenced in a study of T cell responses to AZD1222 COVID-19 vaccine. Some clones are missing from TCRdb's copy, which holds only in-frame ones; the method was immunoSEQ multiplex PCR. The data show about 120,000 clones, roughly 90% seen once. The sequences come from peripheral blood, collected on day 0 of AZD1222 vaccination. These receptors were taken from an adult in good health.

The V and J genes are TRBV4-2 and TRBJ2-3; D is perhaps TRBD1 or TRBD2 (5 bases each). The CDR3 sequence is 13 residues long. Germline CDR1 is LGHNA and CDR2 is YNFKEQ. V dropped 4 bases and J dropped 8 bases, with 13 bases sitting between them. The CDR3 sequence: CASSREGSGTQYF. For the CDR3, the DNA is TGTGCCAGCAGCCGAGAGGGGTCCGGTACGCAGTATTTT.

The chain carries TRBV16 and TRBJ1-1; D is unclear. The CDR3 has 15 residues. CDR1 is KGHSY, CDR2 FQNENV, per germline. The V end was cut by 3 bases, the J end by 1 base, with 12 bases between. The CDR3 DNA follows: TGTGCCAGCAGCCAGATCGCCGGAAAGAACACTGAAGCTTTCTTT. Translated, it gives CASSQIAGKNTEAFF.

The chain recombines TRBV6-6 with TRBJ2-3, with 8 bases that match TRBD2. V dropped 6 bases and J dropped 5; count of bases not matched to a gene: 1. In germline, CDR1 is MNHNY, CDR2 SVGAGI (reference sequence). The CDR3 loop spans 12 amino acids. The CDR3 region is CASSLAGDTQYF. The DNA of the CDR3 is TGTGCCAGCAGCCTAGCGGGAGATACGCAGTATTTT.

V and J are TRBV30 and TRBJ1-6; D ambiguous. Between the trimmed V and J ends, which lost 5 bases and 11 bases, there was a span of 10 bases. The CDR3 loop spans 11 amino acids. The germline V gene encodes CDR1 GTSNPN and CDR2 SVGIG (reference sequence). CDR3 nucleotides: TGTGCCTGGGGCCTTGGAACACCCCTCCACTTT. Protein: CAWGLGTPLHF. Supplemented by reference TRBV30 and TRBJ1-6, the full variable domain reads SQTIHQWPATLVQPVGSPLSLECTVEGTSNPNLYWYRQAAGRGLQLLFYSVGIGQISSEVPQNLSASRPQDRQFILSSKKLLLSDSGFYLCAWGLGTPLHFGNGTRLTVT.

The CDR3 region is CASSFMNEKLFF. In DNA, the CDR3 is TGTGCCAGCAGCTTTATGAATGAAAAACTGTTTTTT. This sequence joins TRBV3-1 (or the pseudogene TRBV3-2) and TRBJ1-4; D gene uncertain. V was trimmed by 5 bases and J by 5 bases, leaving 6 bases between them. CDR1 is LGHDT and CDR2 is YNNKEL in the germline V gene (reference sequence). The CDR3 sequence is 12 residues long.

The rearrangement links TRBV4-1 to TRBJ1-3; maybe TRBD1 (5 bases). In germline, CDR1 is MGHRA, CDR2 YSYEKL. The CDR3 runs 15 residues. V dropped 2 bases and J dropped 2 bases, with 10 bases sitting between them. This chain's CDR3 is CASSQPRAAGNTIYF. The CDR3 coding sequence is TGCGCCAGCAGCCAACCCAGGGCAGCTGGAAACACCATATATTTT.

J is TRBJ2-1 and V is TRBV7-8; 9 bases align to TRBD1. The CDR3 loop spans 12 amino acids. V lost 7 bases and J lost 12; bases outside the gene matches: 7. Germline assignment: CDR1 SGHVS and CDR2 FQNEAQ. The CDR3 sequence is CASNRDRVVQFF. CDR3 DNA: TGTGCCAGCAACCGGGACAGGGTGGTGCAGTTCTTC.

V and J are TRBV5-1 and TRBJ2-3; 7 bases are shared with TRBD2. The CDR3 length is 15 residues. The J segment lost 1 base and the V segment lost 3 bases, leaving 5 bases of the junction unmatched. In germline, CDR1 is SGHRS, CDR2 YFSETQ. The CDR3 nucleotides are TGCGCCAGCAGCTCCGAGGGGAGGGGCACAGATACGCAGTATTTT. This sequence encodes CASSSEGRGTDTQYF.

The gene calls are TRBV4-1 and TRBJ2-7; D may be TRBD1 (6 bases). CDR3 length equals 17 residues. The V end was cut by 1 base, the J end by 0 bases, with 16 bases between. Germline V lookup: CDR1 MGHRA, CDR2 YSYEKL. CDR3 sequence (DNA): TGCGCCAGCAGCCAAGTCCGTGCCGGGACATACTCCTACGAGCAGTACTTC. This gives the protein CASSQVRAGTYSYEQYF.

The chain links TRBV19 to TRBJ2-2, with 7 bases fitting TRBD1. J gave up 8 bases and V 2 bases, and 8 bases lay outside the gene matches. Per germline, CDR1 LNHDA and CDR2 SQIVND (reference sequence). The CDR3 covers 15 residues. CDR3: CASSILLDRPGELFF. The CDR3 region has the DNA TGTGCCAGTAGTATACTTCTGGACAGGCCTGGGGAGCTGTTTTTT. The full variable domain, its missing parts supplied by reference TRBV19 and TRBJ2-2, is DGGITQSPKYLFRKEGQNVTLSCEQNLNHDAMYWYRQDPGQGLRLIYYSQIVNDFQKGDIAEGYSVSREKKESFPLTVTSAQKNPTAFYLCASSILLDRPGELFFGEGSRLTVL.

The CDR3 DNA sequence: TGTGCCAGCAGTTACTCGAGATCTGGGAGGACTGAAGCTTTCTTT. Protein: CASSYSRSGRTEAFF. J is TRBJ1-1 and V is TRBV6-5, with D unresolved. The CDR3 runs to 15 residues. V lost 0 bases to trimming and J lost 5 bases, with 13 bases between them. From germline, CDR1 is MNHEY and CDR2 SVGAGI.

Written as DNA, the CDR3 is TGTGCCAGCAGCGTAGCAGGAGATACGCAGTATTTT. This sequence encodes CASSVAGDTQYF. The chain has TRBV9 and TRBJ2-3; D ambiguous. This CDR3 has 12 residues. Trimming removed 0 bases at V and 5 bases at J, with 4 bases between. CDR1 and CDR2 (germline): SGDLS, YYNGEE.

The chain has TRBV18 and TRBJ1-1; D not resolved. The germline V gene has CDR1 KGHSH and CDR2 LQKENI. V shed 1 base and J shed 1 base, with 4 bases lying between them. The CDR3 runs to 13 residues. CDR3 nucleotides: TGTGCCAGCTCACCACTTCCGAACACTGAAGCTTTCTTT. This translates into CASSPLPNTEAFF.

The chain links TRBV7-6 to TRBJ1-2; D uncertain. Per the germline V gene, CDR1 is SGHVS and CDR2 is FNYEAQ. The CDR3 has 12 amino acids. The V end was cut by 4 bases, the J end by 8 bases, with 11 bases between. CDR3 nucleotides: TGTGCCAGCAGCTCTTCCTCTAGAGGCTACACCTTC. Its translation is CASSSSSRGYTF.

This rearrangement joins TRBV10-3 to TRBJ2-3; 7 bases align to TRBD1. CDR3 size: 16 residues. Losses at the gene ends were 4 bases for V and 0 bases for J; bases not matched to a gene: 7. Germline values: CDR1 ENHRY, CDR2 SYGVKD. In DNA form, the CDR3 reads TGTGCCATCAGTGGAAGGACAGGTGATAGCACAGATACGCAGTATTTT. It codes for CAISGRTGDSTDTQYF.

This sequence joins TRBV27 and TRBJ2-3, with a possible D match to TRBD1 (6 bases). Germline V gene lookup returns CDR1 MNHEY and CDR2 SMNVEV (reference sequence). The CDR3 extends over 13 amino acids. V lost 7 bases and J lost 3, with 11 bases in between. CDR3 DNA sequence: TGTGCCAGCAAGAGGCAGGGGACAGATACGCAGTATTTT. Amino acids: CASKRQGTDTQYF.

This chain uses TRBV19 with TRBJ2-1, with 12 bases that match TRBD1. Losses at the gene ends were 9 bases for V and 6 bases for J; bases not matched to a gene: 12. CDR1 LNHDA and CDR2 SQIVND come from the germline V gene (reference sequence). The CDR3 totals 16 residues. CDR3 sequence reads: CASRQPGGQGANEQFF. The CDR3 region has the DNA TGTGCCAGCCGCCAGCCCGGGGGACAGGGGGCCAATGAGCAGTTCTTC.

The V and J genes are TRBV5-3 and TRBJ1-2; D not certain. TRBV5-3 is assigned to the ORF class and has an uncertain function. V lost 4 bases, J lost 0 bases, and 22 bases lay in between. The CDR3 totals 18 residues. The chain's CDR3 is CARSPNGLVVWPNYGYTF. CDR3 coding DNA: TGTGCCAGAAGCCCGAACGGACTTGTTGTTTGGCCTAACTATGGCTACACCTTC.

J is TRBJ2-2 and V is TRBV27, with D possibly TRBD1 on 6 matching bases. Trimming pared 2 bases from V and 1 base from J, leaving 11 bases between. The CDR3 is 16 amino acids. Germline values: CDR1 MNHEY, CDR2 SMNVEV (reference sequence). The CDR3 is CASSLQGYRNTGELFF. Written as DNA, the CDR3 is TGTGCCAGCAGTTTACAGGGGTATAGGAACACCGGGGAGCTGTTTTTT.

In this sample, this clone turned up once. J is TRBJ1-3 and V is TRBV4-3; D not certain. The V gene lost 0 bases and the J gene lost 0 bases, with 9 bases spanning the gap. Germline lookup yields CDR1 LGHNA and CDR2 YSLEER. This CDR3 has 16 residues. DNA of the CDR3: TGCGCCAGCAGCCAAGATCGGGGAAGCTCTGGAAACACCATATATTTT. This gives the protein CASSQDRGSSGNTIYF.

This chain uses TRBV13 with TRBJ1-3; D uncertain. From germline, CDR1 is PRHDT and CDR2 FYEKMQ (reference sequence). V dropped 3 bases and J dropped 7 bases, with 13 bases sitting between them. The CDR3 runs 14 residues. The CDR3 region is CASSFLGRGNTIYF. For the CDR3, the DNA is TGTGCCAGCAGCTTCCTAGGACGAGGGAACACCATATATTTT.

The sample holds one count of this clone. The rearrangement joins TRBV2 to TRBJ1-5; D is undetermined. This CDR3 is 12 amino acids long. Germline loops: CDR1 SNHLY, CDR2 FYNNEI. The CDR3 is CATQDSNQPQHF. CDR3 sequence (DNA): TGTGCGACGCAGGACAGCAATCAGCCCCAGCATTTT. Supplemented by reference TRBV2 and TRBJ1-5, the full variable domain reads EPEVTQTPSHQVTQMGQEVILRCVPISNHLYFYWYRQILGQKVEFLVSFYNNEISEKSEIFDDQFSVERPDGSNFTLKIRSTKLEDSAMYFCATQDSNQPQHFGDGTRLSIL.

V usage is TRBV18 and J usage is TRBJ1-2; 8 bases are shared with TRBD1. Per the germline V gene, CDR1 is KGHSH and CDR2 is LQKENI. V was pared by 4 bases and J by 2 bases, with 6 bases of the junction left unmatched. The CDR3 runs to 15 residues. Here the CDR3 DNA reads TGTGCCAGCTCACTTAAGACAGGGGCCAACTATGGCTACACCTTC. Amino acid sequence: CASSLKTGANYGYTF.

The V and J genes are TRBV9 and TRBJ1-5; a weak D match, TRBD1 (5 bases). Looked up from germline, CDR1 is SGDLS and CDR2 is YYNGEE. V lost 3 bases and J 3 bases, leaving 10 bases between the germline ends. The CDR3 is 14 residues long. CDR3 sequence (DNA): TGTGCCAGCAGCGCCGACAGTTACAATCAGCCCCAGCATTTT. Translating it yields CASSADSYNQPQHF.

This sequence joins TRBV5-5 and TRBJ1-1; 7 nucleotides agree with TRBD1. The CDR3 has 13 amino acids. The V gene's germline CDR1 is SGHKS and CDR2 YYEKEE (reference sequence). The ends lost 4 bases at V and 8 bases at J; junction bases unmatched: 8. Written as DNA, the CDR3 is TGTGCCAGCAGCAGGGGGACAGCCATAGAAGCTTTCTTT. This encodes CASSRGTAIEAFF.

The genes are TRBV6-5 and TRBJ1-1, with D possibly matching TRBD1 (6 bases). This CDR3 has 13 amino acids. Germline V lookup: CDR1 MNHEY, CDR2 SVGAGI. The V end was cut by 2 bases, the J end by 4 bases, with 8 bases between. CDR3 amino acids: CASSYIGGTEAFF. Here the CDR3 DNA reads TGTGCCAGCAGTTACATAGGGGGCACTGAAGCTTTCTTT.

In its sample, this clone was seen a few times. The rearrangement links TRBV30 to TRBJ2-7; D is undetermined. The CDR3 has 11 amino acids. Germline V gene data show CDR1 as GTSNPN and CDR2 as SVGIG (reference sequence). V lost 0 bases to trimming and J lost 4 bases, with 4 bases between them. Here the CDR3 DNA reads TGTGCCTGGAGTGTATGGTACGAGCAGTACTTC. Residues: CAWSVWYEQYF. Supplemented by reference TRBV30 and TRBJ2-7, the full variable domain reads SQTIHQWPATLVQPVGSPLSLECTVEGTSNPNLYWYRQAAGRGLQLLFYSVGIGQISSEVPQNLSASRPQDRQFILSSKKLLLSDSGFYLCAWSVWYEQYFGPGTRLTVT.

V usage is TRBV6-5 and J usage is TRBJ1-6; no clear D gene. This CDR3 has 14 amino acids. Trimming stripped 6 bases from V and 7 bases from J, with 13 bases between. Per the germline V gene, CDR1 is MNHEY and CDR2 is SVGAGI. The CDR3 nucleotides read TGTGCCAGCAGAGCCACAGTGACCAATTCACCCCTCCACTTT. Translating gives CASRATVTNSPLHF.

The chain carries TRBV4-2 and TRBJ1-6; D not certain. The CDR3 runs 12 residues. The germline V and J ends were trimmed by 2 bases and 14 bases, with 10 bases remaining between them. Germline CDR1 LGHNA, CDR2 YNFKEQ. This chain's CDR3 is CASSQPGEALHF. CDR3 nucleotides: TGTGCCAGCAGCCAACCGGGAGAAGCCCTCCACTTT.

This clone is a singleton in its sample. V gene TRBV6-1 combines with J gene TRBJ2-3; no clear D gene. Trimming cost V 3 bases and J 2 bases, with 6 bases left between them. CDR1 and CDR2 from the germline V gene are MNHNS and SASEGT. The CDR3 sequence is 13 residues long. This CDR3 reads CASSEVNTDTQYF. In DNA form, the CDR3 reads TGTGCCAGCAGTGAGGTTAACACAGATACGCAGTATTTT.

About this clone: The sample has other DNA sequences that encode this CDR3 too. The chain carries TRBV5-1 and TRBJ1-5, with D unclear. The CDR3 has 13 residues. Germline assignment: CDR1 SGHRS and CDR2 YFSETQ. V was trimmed by 0 bases and J by 1 base, leaving 2 bases between them. The CDR3 coding sequence is TGCGCCAGCAGCTTGGACAGCAATCAGCCCCAGCATTTT. Its protein is CASSLDSNQPQHF.